This TCR beta chain is drawn from a study of CD8+CD57+ T cells in acquired aplastic anemia. Study in general: Sorted CD4+ and CD8+ cell DNA averaged about 3.5 ug. Healthy donors gave about 9.8 million reads on average for CD4+ cells. General study findings and limits: Any difference that existed in CD8+ Simpson's diversity between patients and controls was not significant. About 30 CD8+ CDR3 sequences occurred in both the patients and the controls.

The germline CDR1 and CDR2 sequences are SNHLY and FYNNEI. The CDR3 sequence is 15 residues long. Using genomic DNA as the template, TCR beta VDJ and CDR3 profiling was carried out. TCRdb independently ran MiXCR on the reads; one entry per CDR3 protein. The sample contains 400,000 to 450,000 distinct CDR3 sequences, 55% to 75% of which appear only once. On this clonotype: Its antigen is not identified. One junction end does not reproduce the germline sequence, and a read error may be involved.

The source material was sorted CD4+, CD8+, or CD8+CD57+ T cells (not recorded which) from PBMCs. V is TRBV2 and J is TRBJ1-5, with 11 bases fitting TRBD1. This receptor was obtained from a human donor in good health, serving as a control. DNA for the CDR3: TGTGCCAGCAGTTTCGGGACAGGGGGGGATCAGCCCCTGCATTTT. This translates into CASSFGTGGDQPLHF.